These 17 T cell receptor beta chains originate from one sample sequenced in a study of blood T cell repertoires in COVID-19. Assay: immunoSEQ multiplex PCR; the TCRdb copy retains only in-frame clones and omits some. Seen here are about 100,000 clones, roughly 79% observed once, and the top ten hold under 5.5%. Material for sequencing was peripheral blood. These receptors were collected from a man older than 75 with COVID-19, enrolled during active disease.

V and J are TRBV7-9 and TRBJ2-7; 8 bases are shared with TRBD1. Germline CDR1 is SEHNR and CDR2 is FQNEAQ (reference sequence). After removal of 4 bases from V and 4 bases from J, the junction contained 9 bases not matched to a gene. This CDR3 comprises 15 residues. The CDR3 spells CASSSWQGARYEQYF. CDR3 sequence (DNA): TGTGCCAGCAGCTCTTGGCAGGGGGCAAGGTACGAGCAGTACTTC.

The chain combines TRBV5-1 with TRBJ2-1, with TRBD1 matching over 7 bases. The CDR3 is 17 residues long. Trimming cost V 0 bases and J 2 bases; bases outside gene matches: 8. Germline assignment: CDR1 SGHRS and CDR2 YFSETQ. In nucleotides, the CDR3 is TGCGCCAGCAGCTTGGGGGACAGTTGGTTCACCTACAATGAGCAGTTCTTC. This gives the protein CASSLGDSWFTYNEQFF.

The V and J genes are TRBV2 and TRBJ2-3; D not certain. The germline V and J ends were trimmed by 7 bases and 4 bases, with 9 bases remaining between them. Germline values: CDR1 SNHLY, CDR2 FYNNEI. The CDR3 loop spans 12 amino acids. The CDR3 DNA sequence: TGTGCCAGCACAGTCGTGTCAGATACGCAGTATTTT. As protein: CASTVVSDTQYF. Full variable domain (rest looked up from reference TRBV2 and TRBJ2-3): EPEVTQTPSHQVTQMGQEVILRCVPISNHLYFYWYRQILGQKVEFLVSFYNNEISEKSEIFDDQFSVERPDGSNFTLKIRSTKLEDSAMYFCASTVVSDTQYFGPGTRLTVL.

This chain connects TRBV6-6 to TRBJ2-1; 7 nucleotides align to TRBD1. Unmatched junction bases numbered 5, after V lost 2 bases and J lost 7 bases. Germline values: CDR1 MNHNY, CDR2 SVGAGI (reference sequence). The CDR3 runs 14 residues. CDR3 sequence: CASSYTGTENEQFF. The CDR3 nucleotides read TGTGCCAGCAGTTACACTGGGACAGAGAATGAGCAGTTCTTC.

CDR3: CAWSVMAGAHTGELFF. In DNA, the CDR3 is TGTGCCTGGAGTGTAATGGCGGGAGCGCACACCGGGGAGCTGTTTTTT. The chain uses TRBV30 and TRBJ2-2; 7 bases agree with TRBD2. CDR3 size: 16 residues. Germline V lookup: CDR1 GTSNPN, CDR2 SVGIG (reference sequence). The ends lost 0 bases at V and 3 bases at J; junction bases unmatched: 7.

This clone was found a few times. This chain links TRBV10-3 with TRBJ1-5; possibly TRBD1 for D (6 bases). Trimming cost V 10 bases and J 3 bases, with 10 bases left between them. This CDR3 is built from 12 residues. Germline V gives CDR1 ENHRY, CDR2 SYGVKD. The CDR3 DNA is TGTGCCACCGGGACAAACAATCAGCCCCAGCATTTT. Its translation: CATGTNNQPQHF.

The chain carries TRBV30 and TRBJ1-3; no clear D gene. CDR1 is GTSNPN, CDR2 SVGIG, per germline (reference sequence). The CDR3 has 12 amino acids. Trimming took 2 bases from V and 5 from J, leaving 7 bases between them. CDR3 protein: CAWSSIRNTIYF. The CDR3 DNA reads TGTGCCTGGAGTTCAATCCGAAACACCATATATTTT.

This chain connects TRBV20-1 to TRBJ1-2; 8 bases fit TRBD1. V gave up 3 bases and J gave up 6 bases; unmatched junction bases: 9. The CDR3 covers 14 residues. Germline-derived CDR1 and CDR2 are DFQATT and SNEGSKA (reference sequence). In DNA, the CDR3 is TGCAGTGCTAGTGCAGGGGGCGTTTTCGATGGCTACACCTTC. Translated, it gives CSASAGGVFDGYTF.

The chain joins TRBV7-9 to TRBJ2-5; 8 positions agree with TRBD1. The CDR3 has 15 amino acids. Germline V gene data show CDR1 as SEHNR and CDR2 as FQNEAQ (reference sequence). Trimming cost V 4 bases and J 5 bases; bases outside gene matches: 9. CDR3 DNA sequence: TGTGCCAGCAGCTCGACATCAGGGGGCAGGGAGACCCAGTACTTC. The encoded protein is CASSSTSGGRETQYF.

The chain uses TRBV20-1 and TRBJ1-5, with a weak D call TRBD1 (5 bases). V lost 3 bases and J lost 7, with 10 bases in between. The CDR3 totals 12 residues. Germline assignment: CDR1 DFQATT and CDR2 SNEGSKA (reference sequence). CDR3 DNA sequence: TGCAGTGCTAGTACGGGGGACCAGCCCCAGCATTTT. The encoded protein is CSASTGDQPQHF.

V is TRBV15 and J is TRBJ1-1; D is perhaps TRBD1 (6 bases). Looked up from germline, CDR1 is LNHNV and CDR2 is YYDKDF (reference sequence). The V end was cut by 3 bases, the J end by 5 bases, with 10 bases between. This CDR3 is built from 13 residues. CDR3: CATSSRGRTEAFF. The CDR3 region has the DNA TGTGCCACCAGCAGCAGGGGAAGGACTGAAGCTTTCTTT.

Of note for this clone: Mismatch with germline at one junction end may stem from a read error. This chain connects TRBV5-1 to TRBJ2-7; tentative D call: TRBD2 (7 bases). The CDR3 covers 21 residues. From germline, CDR1 is SGHRS and CDR2 YFSETQ. As DNA, the CDR3 is TGCGCCAGCAGCTTGGCCCCCTGGGGGGGCCGCCAAGCGGGGAGCTCCAACGAGCAGTACTTC. It encodes CASSLAPWGGRQAGSSNEQYF.

The chain carries TRBV2 and TRBJ2-1, with 14 nucleotides matching TRBD2. J was trimmed by 13 bases and V by 7 bases; bases with no gene match: 9. The germline CDR1 and CDR2 sequences are SNHLY and FYNNEI. CDR3 size: 14 residues. The CDR3, as DNA: TGTGCCAGCAACTTAGGACTAGCGGGAGGAGCCCAGTTCTTC. This translates into CASNLGLAGGAQFF.

The V and J genes are TRBV7-2 and TRBJ2-7; 7 positions agree with TRBD1. Germline loops: CDR1 SGHTA, CDR2 FQGNSA. J was trimmed by 5 bases and V by 1 base; bases with no gene match: 5. The CDR3 length is 14 residues. The CDR3 DNA is TGTGCCAGCAGCTTAGGATACAGGGGCGACGAGCAGTACTTC. Protein product: CASSLGYRGDEQYF. The whole variable domain, filled in from reference TRBV7-2 and TRBJ2-7, reads GAGVSQSPSNKVTEKGKDVELRCDPISGHTALYWYRQSLGQGLEFLIYFQGNSAPDKSGLPSDRFSAERTGGSVSTLTIQRTQQEDSAVYLCASSLGYRGDEQYFGPGTRLTVT.

The V call is TRBV7-2, the J call TRBJ2-4, with 15 bases that match TRBD2. CDR3 length: 16 amino acids. With 5 bases clipped from V and 9 bases from J, the junction kept 8 bases outside the gene matches. Per germline, CDR1 SGHTA and CDR2 FQGNSA. CDR3 DNA: TGTGCCAGCAGCAGCCGGACTAGCGGGGGGGCGGGCATTCAGTACTTC. Encoded protein: CASSSRTSGGAGIQYF.

This chain links TRBV7-2 with TRBJ2-3; D perhaps matches TRBD2 (6 bases). The CDR3 covers 15 residues. CDR1 is SGHTA and CDR2 is FQGNSA in the germline V gene. V gave up 5 bases and J gave up 0 bases, with 12 bases separating them. CDR3 region: CASSRKAGSTDTQYF. Written as DNA, the CDR3 is TGTGCCAGCAGCCGGAAGGCGGGGAGCACAGATACGCAGTATTTT.

V gene TRBV5-4 combines with J gene TRBJ2-2; TRBD2 aligns across 12 bases. The V segment lost 5 bases and the J segment 0 bases; nucleotides outside the gene matches: 8. CDR1 and CDR2 (germline): SGHNT, YYREEE (reference sequence). CDR3 length: 18 residues. Here the CDR3 reads CASRAGLAGPTNTGELFF. CDR3 bases: TGTGCCAGCAGGGCGGGACTAGCGGGCCCAACGAACACCGGGGAGCTGTTTTTT.